This T cell receptor beta chain was sequenced during a study of blood T cell repertoires in COVID-19. Authors' methods: Estimated nucleated cell counts came from reference gene primer amplification. The data were produced by immunoSEQ multiplex PCR, yet TCRdb's version contains in-frame clones alone and is incomplete. V, J and clone size were drawn from that table, and D and trimming were deduced from the DNA. This table has about 150,000 clones, around 80% appearing once. CDR1 is LNHNV and CDR2 is YYDKDF in the germline V gene (reference sequence). This CDR3 has 14 residues. V was trimmed by 2 bases and J by 0 bases, leaving 8 bases between them.

Sequenced: peripheral blood. The chain joins TRBV15 to TRBJ2-7; TRBD2 might be the D (5 bases). The origin of this receptor is a man aged 60 to 69 who had recovered from COVID-19. CDR3 nucleotide sequence: TGTGCCACCAGCAGATCCGGGGACTCCTACGAGCAGTACTTC. It translates to CATSRSGDSYEQYF.